This TCR beta chain was sequenced in a study of PD-L1 blockade in urothelial cancer. This CDR3 has 12 amino acids. Germline V gene sequence: CDR1 SGHRS, CDR2 YFSETQ. The germline V and J ends were trimmed by 1 base and 8 bases, with 9 bases remaining between them. Produced via immunoSEQ multiplex PCR; TCRdb's table is partial and in-frame only. This table has tens of thousands of clones, 88% appearing once. Stated time point: peripheral blood 6 weeks after treatment start. The rearrangement uses TRBV5-1 and TRBJ1-2; unclear D gene. The source of this sequence is a man aged 55 to 70 with urothelial cancer. Material: PBMCs, obtained around atezolizumab (anti-PD-L1) treatment. The CDR3 DNA reads as TGCGCCAGCAGCTTGCACCCACAGGGCTACACCTTC. This codes for CASSLHPQGYTF.